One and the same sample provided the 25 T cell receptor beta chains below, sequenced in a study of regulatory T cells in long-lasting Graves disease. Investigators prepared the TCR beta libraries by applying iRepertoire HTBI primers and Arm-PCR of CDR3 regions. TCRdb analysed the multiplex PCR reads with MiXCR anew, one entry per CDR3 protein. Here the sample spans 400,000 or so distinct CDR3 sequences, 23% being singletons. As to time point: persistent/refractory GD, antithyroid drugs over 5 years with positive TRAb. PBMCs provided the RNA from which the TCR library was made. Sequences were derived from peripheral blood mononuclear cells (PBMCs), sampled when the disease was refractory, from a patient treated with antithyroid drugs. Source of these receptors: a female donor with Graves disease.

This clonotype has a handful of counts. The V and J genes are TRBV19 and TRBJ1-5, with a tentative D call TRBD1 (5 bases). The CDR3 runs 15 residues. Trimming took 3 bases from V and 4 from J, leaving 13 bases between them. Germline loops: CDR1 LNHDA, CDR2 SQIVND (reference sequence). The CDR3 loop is CASSITGSLNQPQHF. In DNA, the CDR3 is TGTGCCAGTAGTATTACAGGTTCTCTTAATCAGCCCCAGCATTTT.

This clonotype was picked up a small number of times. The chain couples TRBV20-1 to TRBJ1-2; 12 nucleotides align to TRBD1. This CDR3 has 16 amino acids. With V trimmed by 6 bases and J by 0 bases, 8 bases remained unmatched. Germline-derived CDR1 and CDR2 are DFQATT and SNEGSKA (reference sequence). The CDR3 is CSAPPGQGATNYGYTF. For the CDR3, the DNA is TGCAGTGCGCCCCCGGGACAGGGGGCAACTAACTATGGCTACACCTTC.

The CDR3 here is CASSQDAVSNQPQHF. CDR3 DNA: TGTGCCAGCAGCCAAGATGCCGTGAGCAATCAGCCCCAGCATTTT. The J gene is TRBJ1-5, the V gene TRBV3-1, with D hard to call. CDR3 length equals 15 residues. V was pared by 0 bases and J by 1 base, with 7 bases between. CDR1 is LGHDT, CDR2 YNNKEL, per germline (reference sequence).

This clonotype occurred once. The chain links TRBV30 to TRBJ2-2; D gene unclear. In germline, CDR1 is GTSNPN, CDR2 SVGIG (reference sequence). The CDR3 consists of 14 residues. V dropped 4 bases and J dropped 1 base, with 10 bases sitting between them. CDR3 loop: CAWTPWRNTGELFF. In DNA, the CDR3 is TGTGCCTGGACCCCTTGGCGGAACACCGGGGAGCTGTTTTTT.

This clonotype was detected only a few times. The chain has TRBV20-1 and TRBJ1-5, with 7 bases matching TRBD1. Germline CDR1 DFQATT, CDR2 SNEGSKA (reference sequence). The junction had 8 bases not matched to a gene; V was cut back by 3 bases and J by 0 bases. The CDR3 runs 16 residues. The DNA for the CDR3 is TGCAGTGCTAGCGAACAGGGGTCCTATAGCAATCAGCCCCAGCATTTT. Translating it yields CSASEQGSYSNQPQHF.

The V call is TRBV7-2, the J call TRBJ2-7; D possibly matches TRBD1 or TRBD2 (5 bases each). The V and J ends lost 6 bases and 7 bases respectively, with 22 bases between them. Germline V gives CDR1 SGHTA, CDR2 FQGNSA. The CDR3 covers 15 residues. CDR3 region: CASSPRDGIFNEQYF. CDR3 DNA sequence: TGTGCCAGCAGTCCGAGGGACGGAATCTTCAATGAGCAGTACTTC.

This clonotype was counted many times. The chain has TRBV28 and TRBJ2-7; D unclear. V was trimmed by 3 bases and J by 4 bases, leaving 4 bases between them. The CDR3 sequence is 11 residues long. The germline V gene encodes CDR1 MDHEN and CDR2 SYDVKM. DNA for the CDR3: TGTGCCAGCAGTTTTATGTACGAGCAGTACTTC. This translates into CASSFMYEQYF.

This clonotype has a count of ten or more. The CDR3 DNA reads TGTGCCAGCAGTGAAGCCGGCGGGAGGAGGTACAATGAGCAGTTCTTC. It yields the protein CASSEAGGRRYNEQFF. The genes are TRBV2 and TRBJ2-1, with 8 bases lining up with TRBD2. The CDR3 covers 16 residues. V trimming: 0 bases; J trimming: 4 bases; junction bases outside the gene matches: 5. Germline V gene lookup returns CDR1 SNHLY and CDR2 FYNNEI. The entire variable domain, with the rest obtained from reference TRBV2 and TRBJ2-1, is as follows: EPEVTQTPSHQVTQMGQEVILRCVPISNHLYFYWYRQILGQKVEFLVSFYNNEISEKSEIFDDQFSVERPDGSNFTLKIRSTKLEDSAMYFCASSEAGGRRYNEQFFGPGTRLTVL.

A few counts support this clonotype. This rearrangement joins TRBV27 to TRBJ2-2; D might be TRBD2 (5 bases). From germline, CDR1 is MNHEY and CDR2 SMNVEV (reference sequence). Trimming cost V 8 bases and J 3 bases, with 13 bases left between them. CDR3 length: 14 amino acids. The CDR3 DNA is TGTGCCAGCGGCGCAGGAGGTTACACCGGGGAGCTGTTTTTT. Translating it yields CASGAGGYTGELFF.

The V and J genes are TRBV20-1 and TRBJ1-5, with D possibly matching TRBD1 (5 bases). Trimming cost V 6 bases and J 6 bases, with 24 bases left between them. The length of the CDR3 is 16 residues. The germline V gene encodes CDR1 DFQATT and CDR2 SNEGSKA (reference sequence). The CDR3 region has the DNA TGCAGTGCGGGGCCAGGGAAGCCCTACCTCGGTCAGCCCCAGCATTTT. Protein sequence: CSAGPGKPYLGQPQHF.

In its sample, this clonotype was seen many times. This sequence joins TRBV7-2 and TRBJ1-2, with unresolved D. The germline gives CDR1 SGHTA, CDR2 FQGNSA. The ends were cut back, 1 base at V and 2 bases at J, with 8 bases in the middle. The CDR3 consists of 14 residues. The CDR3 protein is CASSLDDVNYGYTF. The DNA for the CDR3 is TGTGCCAGCAGCTTAGATGACGTCAACTATGGCTACACCTTC.

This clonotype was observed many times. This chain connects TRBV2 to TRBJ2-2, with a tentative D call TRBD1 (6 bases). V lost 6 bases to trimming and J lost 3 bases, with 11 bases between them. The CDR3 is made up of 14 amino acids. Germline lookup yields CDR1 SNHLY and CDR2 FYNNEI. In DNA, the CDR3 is TGTGCCAGCAGGTACAGGGAGCACACCGGGGAGCTGTTTTTT. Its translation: CASRYREHTGELFF.

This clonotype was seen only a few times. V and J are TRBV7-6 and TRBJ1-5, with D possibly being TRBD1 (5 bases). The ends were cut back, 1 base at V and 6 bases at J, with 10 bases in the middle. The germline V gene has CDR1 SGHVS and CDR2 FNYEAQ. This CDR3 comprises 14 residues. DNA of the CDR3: TGTGCCAGCAGCTTAGGTGTTGGGGGTCAGCCCCAGCATTTT. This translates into CASSLGVGGQPQHF.

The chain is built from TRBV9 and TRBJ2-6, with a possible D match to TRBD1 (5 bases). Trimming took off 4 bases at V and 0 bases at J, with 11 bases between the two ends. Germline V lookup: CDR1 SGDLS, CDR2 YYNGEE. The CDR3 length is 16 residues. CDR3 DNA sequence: TGTGCCAGCAGCACCCGACAGTCCTCTGGGGCCAACGTCCTGACTTTC. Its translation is CASSTRQSSGANVLTF.

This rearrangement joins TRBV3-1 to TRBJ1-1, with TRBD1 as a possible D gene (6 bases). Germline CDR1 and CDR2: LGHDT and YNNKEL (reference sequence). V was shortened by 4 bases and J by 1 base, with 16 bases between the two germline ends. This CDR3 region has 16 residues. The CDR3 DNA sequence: TGTGCCAGCAGCCTCCGGGACACCATAGCGAACACTGAAGCTTTCTTT. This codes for CASSLRDTIANTEAFF.

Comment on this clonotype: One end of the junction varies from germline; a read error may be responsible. The CDR3 protein is CASSLSTYERYF. The CDR3, as DNA: TGTGCCAGCAGCCTTAGCACCTACGAGCGGTACTTC. The V gene is TRBV12-3 or TRBV12-4, the J gene TRBJ2-7; D remains unclear. The CDR3 has 12 residues.

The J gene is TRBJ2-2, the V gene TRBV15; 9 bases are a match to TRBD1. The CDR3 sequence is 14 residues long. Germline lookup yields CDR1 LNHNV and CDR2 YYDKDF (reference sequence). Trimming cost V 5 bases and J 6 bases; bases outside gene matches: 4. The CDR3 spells CATSATGGPGELFF. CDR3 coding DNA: TGTGCCACCAGCGCGACAGGGGGGCCCGGGGAGCTGTTTTTT. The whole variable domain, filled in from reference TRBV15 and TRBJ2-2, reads DAMVIQNPRYQVTQFGKPVTLSCSQTLNHNVMYWYQQKSSQAPKLLFHYYDKDFNNEADTPDNFQSRRPNTSFCFLDIRSPGLGDTAMYLCATSATGGPGELFFGEGSRLTVL.

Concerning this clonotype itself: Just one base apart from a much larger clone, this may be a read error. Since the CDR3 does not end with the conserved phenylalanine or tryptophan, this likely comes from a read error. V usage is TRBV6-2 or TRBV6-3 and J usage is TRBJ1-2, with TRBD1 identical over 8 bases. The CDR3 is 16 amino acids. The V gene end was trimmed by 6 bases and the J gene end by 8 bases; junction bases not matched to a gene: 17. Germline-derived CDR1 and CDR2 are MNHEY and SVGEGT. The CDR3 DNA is TGTGCCAGCAGACGCCTCTTGAGGACAGGGAGTTCGGGCTACACCCTC. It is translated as CASRRLLRTGSSGYTL.

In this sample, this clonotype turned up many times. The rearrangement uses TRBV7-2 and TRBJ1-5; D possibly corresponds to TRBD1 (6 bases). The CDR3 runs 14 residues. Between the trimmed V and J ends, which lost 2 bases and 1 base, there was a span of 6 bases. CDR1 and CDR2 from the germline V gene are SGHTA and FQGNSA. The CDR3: CASSLQGSNQPQHF. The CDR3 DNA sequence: TGTGCCAGCAGCTTACAGGGGAGCAATCAGCCCCAGCATTTT. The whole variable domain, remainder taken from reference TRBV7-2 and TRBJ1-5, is GAGVSQSPSNKVTEKGKDVELRCDPISGHTALYWYRQSLGQGLEFLIYFQGNSAPDKSGLPSDRFSAERTGGSVSTLTIQRTQQEDSAVYLCASSLQGSNQPQHFGDGTRLSIL.

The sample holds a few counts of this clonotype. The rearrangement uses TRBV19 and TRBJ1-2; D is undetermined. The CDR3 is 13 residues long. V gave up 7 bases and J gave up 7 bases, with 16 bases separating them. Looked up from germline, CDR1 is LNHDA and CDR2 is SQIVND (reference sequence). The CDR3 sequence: CASTPRPAGGYTF. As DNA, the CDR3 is TGTGCCAGTACCCCCCGGCCCGCCGGTGGCTACACCTTC.

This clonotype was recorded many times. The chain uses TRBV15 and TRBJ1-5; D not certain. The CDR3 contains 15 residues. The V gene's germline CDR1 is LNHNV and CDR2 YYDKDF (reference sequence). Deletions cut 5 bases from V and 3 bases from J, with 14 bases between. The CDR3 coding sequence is TGTGCCACCAGCGCACTCCGGGCCCCCAATCAGCCCCAGCATTTT. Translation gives CATSALRAPNQPQHF. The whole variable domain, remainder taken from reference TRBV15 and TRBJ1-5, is DAMVIQNPRYQVTQFGKPVTLSCSQTLNHNVMYWYQQKSSQAPKLLFHYYDKDFNNEADTPDNFQSRRPNTSFCFLDIRSPGLGDTAMYLCATSALRAPNQPQHFGDGTRLSIL.

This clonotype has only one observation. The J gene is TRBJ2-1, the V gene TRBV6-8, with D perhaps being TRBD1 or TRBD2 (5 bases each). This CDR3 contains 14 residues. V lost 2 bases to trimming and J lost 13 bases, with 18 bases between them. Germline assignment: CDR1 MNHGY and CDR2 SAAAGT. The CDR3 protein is CASSYLGASGSQFF. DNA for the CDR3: TGTGCCAGCAGTTACCTCGGGGCGTCGGGATCACAGTTCTTC.

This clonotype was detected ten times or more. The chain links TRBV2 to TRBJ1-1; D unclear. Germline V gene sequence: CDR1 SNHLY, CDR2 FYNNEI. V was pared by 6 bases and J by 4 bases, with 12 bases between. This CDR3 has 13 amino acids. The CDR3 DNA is TGTGCCAGCAGAGGCCAGAGAAGCACTGAAGCTTTCTTT. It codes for CASRGQRSTEAFF.

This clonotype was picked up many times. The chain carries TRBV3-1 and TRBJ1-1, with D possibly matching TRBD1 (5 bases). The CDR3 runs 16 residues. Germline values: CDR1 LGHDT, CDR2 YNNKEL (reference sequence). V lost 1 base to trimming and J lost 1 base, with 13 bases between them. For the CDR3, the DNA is TGTGCCAGCAGCCAAGTCCCTAGGGGTAGGAACACTGAAGCTTTCTTT. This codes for CASSQVPRGRNTEAFF.

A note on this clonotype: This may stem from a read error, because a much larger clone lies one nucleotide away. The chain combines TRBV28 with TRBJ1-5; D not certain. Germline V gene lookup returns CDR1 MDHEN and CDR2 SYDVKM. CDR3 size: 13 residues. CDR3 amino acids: CVSSPVAYQPQHF. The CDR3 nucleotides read TGTGTCAGCAGTCCGGTGGCCTATCAGCCCCAGCATTTT.